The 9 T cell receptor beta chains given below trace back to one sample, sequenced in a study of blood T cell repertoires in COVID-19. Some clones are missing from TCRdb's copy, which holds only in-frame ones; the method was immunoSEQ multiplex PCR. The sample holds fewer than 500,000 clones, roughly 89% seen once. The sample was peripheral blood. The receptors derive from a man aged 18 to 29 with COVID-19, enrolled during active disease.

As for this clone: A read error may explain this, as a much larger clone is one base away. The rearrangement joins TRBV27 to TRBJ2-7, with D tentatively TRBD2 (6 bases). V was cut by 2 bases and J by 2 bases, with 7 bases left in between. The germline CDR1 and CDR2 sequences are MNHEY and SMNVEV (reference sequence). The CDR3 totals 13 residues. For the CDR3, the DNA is TGTGCCAGCAGTTTAGGGACTCCCTACGAGCAGTACTTC. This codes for CASSLGTPYEQYF.

Here the CDR3 DNA reads TGCGCCAGCAGCGTCAATCCTGGACTAGGAGTCTTTGAGCAGTTCTTC. This codes for CASSVNPGLGVFEQFF. The V call is TRBV5-1, the J call TRBJ2-1; 7 positions match TRBD2. V trimming: 4 bases; J trimming: 9 bases; junction bases outside the gene matches: 16. CDR3 length equals 16 residues. The V gene's germline CDR1 is SGHRS and CDR2 YFSETQ.

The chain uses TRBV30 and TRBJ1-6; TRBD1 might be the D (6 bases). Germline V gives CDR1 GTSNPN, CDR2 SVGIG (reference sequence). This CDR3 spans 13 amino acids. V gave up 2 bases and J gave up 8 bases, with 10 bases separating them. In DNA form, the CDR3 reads TGTGCCTGGAGTCCACAGGGTTATTCACCCCTCCACTTT. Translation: CAWSPQGYSPLHF.

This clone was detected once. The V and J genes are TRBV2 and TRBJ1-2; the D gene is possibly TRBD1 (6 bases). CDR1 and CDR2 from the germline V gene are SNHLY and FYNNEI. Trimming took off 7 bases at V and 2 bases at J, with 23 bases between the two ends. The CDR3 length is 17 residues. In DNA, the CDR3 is TGTGCCAGCACTCCACAGGGAACCGCCAACTTAAACTATGGCTACACCTTC. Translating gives CASTPQGTANLNYGYTF.

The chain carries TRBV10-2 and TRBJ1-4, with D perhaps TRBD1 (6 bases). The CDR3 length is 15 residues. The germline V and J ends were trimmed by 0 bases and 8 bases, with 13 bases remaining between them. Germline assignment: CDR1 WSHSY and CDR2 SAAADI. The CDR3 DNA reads TGCGCCAGCAGTGAGTCGGGGCAGGGGCAGGAAAAACTGTTTTTT. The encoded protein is CASSESGQGQEKLFF.

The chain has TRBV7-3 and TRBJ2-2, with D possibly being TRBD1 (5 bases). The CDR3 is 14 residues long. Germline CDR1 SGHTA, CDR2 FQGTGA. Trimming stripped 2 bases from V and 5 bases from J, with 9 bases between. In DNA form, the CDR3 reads TGTGCCAGCAGCTTAGGTCCAGGGACCGGGGAGCTGTTTTTT. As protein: CASSLGPGTGELFF.

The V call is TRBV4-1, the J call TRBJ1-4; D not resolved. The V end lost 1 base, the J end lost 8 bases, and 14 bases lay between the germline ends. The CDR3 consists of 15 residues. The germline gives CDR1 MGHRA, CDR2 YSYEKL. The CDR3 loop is CASSQGGSFREKLFF. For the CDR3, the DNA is TGCGCCAGCAGCCAAGGAGGGTCGTTTAGAGAAAAACTGTTTTTT.

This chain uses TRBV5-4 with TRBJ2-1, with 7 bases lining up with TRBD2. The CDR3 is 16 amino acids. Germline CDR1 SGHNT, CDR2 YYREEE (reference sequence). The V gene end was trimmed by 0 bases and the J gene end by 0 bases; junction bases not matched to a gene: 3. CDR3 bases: TGTGCCAGCAGCTTGGGGCTAGCGGACTCCTACAATGAGCAGTTCTTC. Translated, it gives CASSLGLADSYNEQFF. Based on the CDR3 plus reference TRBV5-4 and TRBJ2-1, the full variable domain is ETGVTQSPTHLIKTRGQQVTLRCSSQSGHNTVSWYQQALGQGPQFIFQYYREEENGRGNFPPRFSGLQFPNYSSELNVNALELDDSALYLCASSLGLADSYNEQFFGPGTRLTVL.

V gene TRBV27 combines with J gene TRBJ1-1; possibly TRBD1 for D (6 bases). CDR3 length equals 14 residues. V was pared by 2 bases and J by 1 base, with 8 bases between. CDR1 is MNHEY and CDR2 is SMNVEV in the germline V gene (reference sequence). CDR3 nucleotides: TGTGCCAGCAGTTTAACAGGGCCGAACACTGAAGCTTTCTTT. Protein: CASSLTGPNTEAFF.